This passage covers 2 T cell receptor beta chains from one sample sequenced in a study of T-cell reconstitution after alpha-beta-depleted transplantation in children (dated by TCRdb to 2016 to 2017). Read against the paper, the sample's treatment or condition label means: allogeneic hematopoietic cell transplantation with graft depleted of TCRalphabeta T cells and CD19 B cells. The library was prepared using PCR. Sequenced on an Illumina HiSeq 2500. TCR library preparation used molecular barcoding, with unique molecular identifiers applied to normalize quantification of the TCRbeta repertoire. The raw public data were reprocessed by TCRdb itself: fastp quality trimming at Q25, MiXCR clonotype calling, in-frame beta chains only. One record per CDR3 amino acid sequence lists the most common genes and DNA. Within this sample are some 550,000 distinct CDR3 sequences, with more than 20% of them counted one time only. The ten largest clones add up to roughly an eighth of the sample.

This material consisted of PBMCs, mostly from graft donor cells, taken 360 days after TCRalphabeta/CD19-depleted stem cell transplant. These receptors were collected from a boy under two years old who had a stem cell transplant for acute myeloid leukemia, so the T cells may come from the graft donor.

This clonotype was recorded a few times. The rearrangement joins TRBV29-1 to TRBJ1-1, with D possibly matching TRBD1 (5 bases). The V gene's germline CDR1 is SQVTM and CDR2 ANQGSEA. The V end was cut by 1 base, the J end by 10 bases, with 10 bases between. The CDR3 loop spans 11 amino acids. CDR3 coding DNA: TGCAGCGTTGAAGGGGTGGGGGGAGCTTTCTTT. Protein product: CSVEGVGGAFF.

This clonotype was seen many times. The chain is built from TRBV14 and TRBJ1-1, with 9 bases matching TRBD1. V shed 6 bases, J shed 11 bases, and the junction held 7 bases outside the gene matches. Germline CDR1 reads SGHDN; CDR2 reads FVKESK. The CDR3 totals 12 residues. The chain's CDR3 is CASSHRGLQAFF. CDR3 DNA: TGTGCCAGCAGTCACAGGGGGCTCCAGGCTTTCTTT.